The clone carrying this T cell receptor beta chain was seen more than once but under ten times. The data originate from a study of T cell repertoires in cytomegalovirus infection. TCRdb redid the calling of the reads with MiXCR, one entry per CDR3 protein. In the table there are around 740,000 distinct CDR3 sequences, 35% of which are singletons. This CDR3 is 14 amino acids long. Germline assignment: CDR1 MDHEN and CDR2 SYDVKM. Trimming removed 6 bases from V and 3 bases from J, with 14 bases in between. Sequencing input: PBMCs. This chain joins TRBV28 and TRBJ1-1; D not certain. This TCR derives from a human donor in good health (CMV status not recorded). Some clones in this sample may be carry-over from other donors' samples. CDR3 coding DNA: TGTGCCAGCAGCCCTTTCCCGGGGTACACTGAAGCTTTCTTT. Protein: CASSPFPGYTEAFF.